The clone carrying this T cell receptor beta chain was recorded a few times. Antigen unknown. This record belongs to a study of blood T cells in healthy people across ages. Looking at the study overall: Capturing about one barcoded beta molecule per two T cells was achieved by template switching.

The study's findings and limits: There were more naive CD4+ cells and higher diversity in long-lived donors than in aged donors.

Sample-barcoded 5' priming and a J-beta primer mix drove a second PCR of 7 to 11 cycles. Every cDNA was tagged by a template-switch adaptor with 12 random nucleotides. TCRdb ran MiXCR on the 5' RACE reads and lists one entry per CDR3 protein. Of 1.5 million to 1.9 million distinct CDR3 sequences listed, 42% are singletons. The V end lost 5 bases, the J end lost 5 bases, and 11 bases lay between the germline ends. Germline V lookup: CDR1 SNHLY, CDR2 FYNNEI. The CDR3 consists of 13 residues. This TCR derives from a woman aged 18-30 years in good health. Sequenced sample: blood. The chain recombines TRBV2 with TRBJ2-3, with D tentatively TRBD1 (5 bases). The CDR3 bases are TGTGCCAGCAGTCCCGCCAGGGTAGATACGCAGTATTTT. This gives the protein CASSPARVDTQYF. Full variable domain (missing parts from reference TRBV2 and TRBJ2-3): EPEVTQTPSHQVTQMGQEVILRCVPISNHLYFYWYRQILGQKVEFLVSFYNNEISEKSEIFDDQFSVERPDGSNFTLKIRSTKLEDSAMYFCASSPARVDTQYFGPGTRLTVL.